This is a list of T cell receptor beta chains from one sample in a study of T cell responses to AZD1222 COVID-19 vaccine. Assay: immunoSEQ multiplex PCR; the TCRdb copy retains only in-frame clones and omits some. Here the sample spans about 120,000 clones, roughly 91% being singletons. Material: peripheral blood, obtained 28 days after the second AZD1222 dose. The receptors were sampled from an adult who received the AZD1222 COVID-19 vaccine. Both conserved end residues are part of each CDR3. D genes are given only for firm matches. Rows give clone size only sometimes, using once, few, many, or a class for an expanded clone.

abundance: -; j_gene: TRBJ2-2; d_gene: TRBD1; v_gene: TRBV7-8; CDR3aa: CASSSDRAHGELFF; CDR3nt: TGTGCCAGCAGCTCGGACAGGGCCCACGGGGAGCTGTTTTTT
abundance: few; j_gene: TRBJ1-3; d_gene: -; v_gene: TRBV3-1/TRBV3-2; CDR3aa: CASSGGWDSGNTIYF; CDR3nt: TGTGCCAGCAGCGGTGGTTGGGACTCTGGAAACACCATATATTTT
abundance: -; j_gene: TRBJ1-2; d_gene: -; v_gene: TRBV6-5; CDR3aa: CASKSFANYGYTF; CDR3nt: TGTGCCAGCAAGAGTTTCGCTAACTATGGCTACACCTTC
abundance: -; j_gene: TRBJ2-7; d_gene: -; v_gene: TRBV10-1; CDR3aa: CASTLTGSPYEQYF; CDR3nt: TGCGCCAGCACCCTTACAGGTTCTCCTTACGAGCAGTACTTC
abundance: few; j_gene: TRBJ1-5; d_gene: -; v_gene: TRBV21-1; CDR3aa: CASSSRQARDSNQPQHF; CDR3nt: TGTGCCAGCAGCTCCCGACAGGCGAGGGATAGCAATCAGCCCCAGCATTTT
abundance: -; j_gene: TRBJ1-5; d_gene: -; v_gene: TRBV2; CDR3aa: CASARGNQPQHF; CDR3nt: TGTGCCAGCGCCAGGGGCAATCAGCCCCAGCATTTT
abundance: -; j_gene: TRBJ1-1; d_gene: -; v_gene: TRBV19; CDR3aa: CASSIVGRDAFF; CDR3nt: TGTGCCAGTAGTATAGTAGGCAGAGACGCTTTCTTT
abundance: -; j_gene: TRBJ1-5; d_gene: -; v_gene: TRBV4-2; CDR3aa: CASSQDGQGNQPQHF; CDR3nt: TGTGCCAGCAGCCAAGATGGCCAGGGCAATCAGCCCCAGCATTTT
abundance: -; j_gene: TRBJ2-7; d_gene: -; v_gene: TRBV7-2; CDR3aa: CASSLPGSYEQYF; CDR3nt: TGTGCCAGCAGCTTACCAGGGAGCTACGAGCAGTACTTC
abundance: -; j_gene: TRBJ1-1; d_gene: TRBD1; v_gene: TRBV4-3; CDR3aa: CASSQDRGRRDEAFF; CDR3nt: TGCGCCAGCAGCCAAGACAGGGGGCGAAGGGATGAAGCTTTCTTT
abundance: -; j_gene: TRBJ2-1; d_gene: TRBD2; v_gene: TRBV19; CDR3aa: CASSARGGTGFNEQFF; CDR3nt: TGTGCCAGTAGCGCCCGGGGGGGGACCGGGTTCAATGAGCAGTTCTTC
abundance: -; j_gene: TRBJ1-4; d_gene: -; v_gene: TRBV5-6; CDR3aa: CASSARVTEKLFF; CDR3nt: TGTGCCAGCAGCGCGCGGGTGACCGAAAAACTGTTTTTT
abundance: -; j_gene: TRBJ1-2; d_gene: -; v_gene: TRBV27; CDR3aa: CASSLSSGYGYTF; CDR3nt: TGTGCCAGCAGTTTATCATCAGGGTATGGCTACACCTTC
abundance: -; j_gene: TRBJ1-1; d_gene: -; v_gene: TRBV19; CDR3aa: CASSMGGVNTEAFF; CDR3nt: TGTGCCAGTAGCATGGGAGGCGTGAACACTGAAGCTTTCTTT
abundance: -; j_gene: TRBJ2-7; d_gene: -; v_gene: TRBV7-2; CDR3aa: CASSLGSAPHPRDEQYF; CDR3nt: TGTGCCAGCAGCTTGGGGTCAGCACCCCACCCGCGCGACGAGCAGTACTTC
abundance: -; j_gene: TRBJ1-5; d_gene: TRBD1; v_gene: TRBV7-6; CDR3aa: CASSLGTGGVGQPQHF; CDR3nt: TGTGCCAGCAGCTTAGGGACAGGCGGAGTAGGCCAGCCCCAGCATTTT
abundance: -; j_gene: TRBJ2-1; d_gene: -; v_gene: TRBV27; CDR3aa: CASSFGGPGYNEQFF; CDR3nt: TGTGCCAGCAGTTTTGGAGGGCCGGGGTACAATGAGCAGTTCTTC
abundance: few; j_gene: TRBJ2-7; d_gene: TRBD2; v_gene: TRBV3-1/TRBV3-2; CDR3aa: CASSDSGGAVEQYF; CDR3nt: TGTGCCAGCAGCGATAGCGGGGGGGCGGTCGAGCAGTACTTC